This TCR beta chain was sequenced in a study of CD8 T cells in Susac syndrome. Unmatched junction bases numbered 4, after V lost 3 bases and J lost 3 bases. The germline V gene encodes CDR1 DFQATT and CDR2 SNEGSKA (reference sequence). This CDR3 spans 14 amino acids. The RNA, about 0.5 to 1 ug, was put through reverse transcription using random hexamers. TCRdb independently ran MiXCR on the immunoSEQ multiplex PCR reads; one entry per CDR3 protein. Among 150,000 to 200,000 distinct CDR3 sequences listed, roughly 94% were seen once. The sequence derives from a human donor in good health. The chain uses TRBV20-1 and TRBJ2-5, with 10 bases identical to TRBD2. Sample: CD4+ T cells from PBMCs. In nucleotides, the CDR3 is TGCAGTGCTAGTGGGCTAGCGGGAGAAGAGACCCAGTACTTC. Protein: CSASGLAGEETQYF.